This passage covers 29 T cell receptor beta chains from one sample sequenced in a study of cytomegalovirus exposure and HLA in healthy donors. 13 Jbeta primers and 60 Vbeta primers were used for the PCR. This table comes from immunoSEQ multiplex PCR, and its TCRdb copy is limited to in-frame clones, with some not included. The sample has some 170,000 clones; about four fifths are singletons. Sequencing was performed on PBMCs. These receptor sequences come from a woman younger than 35 in good health and CMV-seropositive.

V usage is TRBV5-1 and J usage is TRBJ2-2; 9 bases are a match to TRBD2. Trimming cost V 0 bases and J 0 bases; bases outside gene matches: 3. CDR1 SGHRS and CDR2 YFSETQ come from the germline V gene. This CDR3 is built from 17 residues. CDR3 in DNA: TGCGCCAGCAGCTTGGAGGCGGGGGGGACGAACACCGGGGAGCTGTTTTTT. This translates into CASSLEAGGTNTGELFF.

J is TRBJ2-7 and V is TRBV7-8; 7 nucleotides align to TRBD1. This CDR3 is built from 15 residues. The germline V gene encodes CDR1 SGHVS and CDR2 FQNEAQ. V lost 3 bases to trimming and J lost 3 bases; unmatched junction nucleotides: 8. The CDR3 region is CASSFARRDSYEQYF. The CDR3 bases are TGTGCCAGCAGCTTTGCCCGCCGGGACAGCTACGAGCAGTACTTC.

The chain joins TRBV6-7 to TRBJ1-2; 8 bases are shared with TRBD1. TRBV6-7 is given ORF status, its function remaining uncertain. This CDR3 has 13 amino acids. The J segment lost 2 bases and the V segment lost 9 bases, leaving 5 bases of the junction unmatched. As DNA, the CDR3 is TGTGCCAGACAACAGGGGGGGAACTATGGCTACACCTTC. Encoded protein: CARQQGGNYGYTF.

V gene TRBV6-1 combines with J gene TRBJ1-1; no firm D call. Between the trimmed V and J ends, which lost 1 base and 4 bases, there was a span of 16 bases. Germline V CDR1 and CDR2: MNHNS, SASEGT. The CDR3 consists of 16 residues. This CDR3 is CASSEEGPGLITEAFF. The CDR3 DNA reads TGTGCCAGCAGTGAAGAAGGCCCAGGACTTATCACTGAAGCTTTCTTT.

This clone was seen a few times. The rearrangement links TRBV4-3 to TRBJ2-3; D remains ambiguous. The CDR3 totals 16 residues. Per germline, CDR1 LGHNA and CDR2 YSLEER. With 0 bases removed from V and 1 base from J, the gap between germline ends came to 11 bases. The CDR3 is CASSQEDSPRTDTQYF. CDR3 nucleotide sequence: TGCGCCAGCAGCCAAGAAGACTCACCCCGCACAGATACGCAGTATTTT.

The chain links TRBV28 to TRBJ2-3; 8 positions agree with TRBD1. Germline trimming cut 3 bases from V and 2 bases from J; bases unmatched to any gene: 10. The CDR3 runs 17 residues. Germline V gene data show CDR1 as MDHEN and CDR2 as SYDVKM. The CDR3 sequence: CASSLDSLGQATDTQYF. The CDR3 DNA is TGTGCCAGCAGTTTGGATTCCTTGGGACAGGCCACAGATACGCAGTATTTT. Complete variable domain (other parts from reference TRBV28 and TRBJ2-3): DVKVTQSSRYLVKRTGEKVFLECVQDMDHENMFWYRQDPGLGLRLIYFSYDVKMKEKGDIPEGYSVSREKKERFSLILESASTNQTSMYLCASSLDSLGQATDTQYFGPGTRLTVL.

The V call is TRBV5-4, the J call TRBJ2-7; weak D call: TRBD2 (7 bases). CDR1 is SGHNT, CDR2 YYREEE, per germline (reference sequence). The CDR3 contains 14 residues. The V gene lost 4 bases and the J gene lost 1 base, with 12 bases spanning the gap. The CDR3 loop reads CASSTRGASYEQYF. The CDR3 nucleotides read TGTGCCAGCAGCACTCGGGGGGCATCCTACGAGCAGTACTTC. Full variable domain (rest looked up from reference TRBV5-4 and TRBJ2-7): ETGVTQSPTHLIKTRGQQVTLRCSSQSGHNTVSWYQQALGQGPQFIFQYYREEENGRGNFPPRFSGLQFPNYSSELNVNALELDDSALYLCASSTRGASYEQYFGPGTRLTVT.

This clone has just one count. This chain joins TRBV4-2 and TRBJ2-1; D unresolved. Germline-derived CDR1 and CDR2 are LGHNA and YNFKEQ. V lost 1 base and J lost 6, with 7 bases in between. The CDR3 has 13 residues. In DNA form, the CDR3 reads TGTGCCAGCAGCCAAGTAGTCCCCAATGAGCAGTTCTTC. It translates to CASSQVVPNEQFF.

This clone was detected once. V and J are TRBV2 and TRBJ2-2; D perhaps matches TRBD2 (6 bases). V was trimmed by 2 bases and J by 0 bases, leaving 13 bases between them. CDR3 length: 17 residues. Germline loops: CDR1 SNHLY, CDR2 FYNNEI. The CDR3 DNA follows: TGTGCCAGCAGTGAAAGGCGCGGGGCCGCGAACACCGGGGAGCTGTTTTTT. It encodes CASSERRGAANTGELFF.

This chain links TRBV7-9 with TRBJ1-1, with D possibly TRBD1 on 6 matching bases. Per the germline V gene, CDR1 is SEHNR and CDR2 is FQNEAQ (reference sequence). The CDR3 extends over 11 amino acids. Between the trimmed V and J ends, which lost 8 bases and 11 bases, there was a span of 15 bases. CDR3 protein: CASSRTGSAFF. For the CDR3, the DNA is TGTGCCAGCTCACGTACAGGGTCTGCTTTCTTT.

The chain joins TRBV4-2 to TRBJ2-3; 7 bases align to TRBD1. The CDR3 contains 16 residues. The trim removed 6 bases at V and 2 bases at J, leaving 11 bases unmatched. CDR1 and CDR2 (germline): LGHNA, YNFKEQ. The CDR3 nucleotides read TGTGCCAGCAGGCGAGGAATAGGGGGCAACACAGATACGCAGTATTTT. This encodes CASRRGIGGNTDTQYF.

V usage is TRBV6-5 and J usage is TRBJ2-7, with D perhaps matching TRBD2 (6 bases). The germline V gene has CDR1 MNHEY and CDR2 SVGAGI. The CDR3 is made up of 11 amino acids. V lost 6 bases, J lost 4 bases, and 7 bases lay in between. CDR3 DNA: TGTGCCAGCAGGGCGGGATACGAGCAGTACTTC. Protein sequence: CASRAGYEQYF.

This sequence joins TRBV29-1 and TRBJ1-2, with a possible D match to TRBD1 (5 bases). Germline V gene lookup returns CDR1 SQVTM and CDR2 ANQGSEA. This CDR3 region has 14 residues. V was trimmed by 4 bases and J by 4 bases, leaving 16 bases between them. This CDR3 is CSVGSDRTAYGYTF. As DNA, the CDR3 is TGCAGCGTTGGATCAGACAGAACCGCCTATGGCTACACCTTC.

The chain recombines TRBV19 with TRBJ1-1; TRBD1 agrees at 7 bases. CDR1 and CDR2 (germline): LNHDA, SQIVND (reference sequence). The CDR3 covers 16 residues. Losses at the gene ends were 4 bases for V and 4 bases for J; bases not matched to a gene: 12. This CDR3 is CASSTRGARGSTEAFF. CDR3 in DNA: TGTGCCAGTAGTACCCGGGGAGCCAGGGGGTCCACTGAAGCTTTCTTT.

The J gene is TRBJ1-1, the V gene TRBV5-4, with D perhaps TRBD1 (5 bases). V shed 1 base and J shed 4 bases, with 14 bases lying between them. Per the germline V gene, CDR1 is SGHNT and CDR2 is YYREEE (reference sequence). There are 15 residues in the CDR3. CDR3 nucleotides: TGTGCCAGCAGCTTGAGGCAGGGAAGATTCACTGAAGCTTTCTTT. Protein: CASSLRQGRFTEAFF.

The V call is TRBV19, the J call TRBJ2-5; a possible D gene is TRBD1 (7 bases). The germline V and J ends were trimmed by 8 bases and 4 bases, with 23 bases remaining between them. CDR3 size: 16 residues. The germline V gene encodes CDR1 LNHDA and CDR2 SQIVND (reference sequence). The DNA of the CDR3 is TGTGCCAGTCGCCCAGGAGGGAGACAGGGACGAGAGACCCAGTACTTC. As protein: CASRPGGRQGRETQYF. Supplemented by reference TRBV19 and TRBJ2-5, the full variable domain reads DGGITQSPKYLFRKEGQNVTLSCEQNLNHDAMYWYRQDPGQGLRLIYYSQIVNDFQKGDIAEGYSVSREKKESFPLTVTSAQKNPTAFYLCASRPGGRQGRETQYFGPGTRLLVL.

CDR3 loop: CAVGGVAGGTGELFF. In DNA form, the CDR3 reads TGTGCGGTCGGTGGGGTAGCGGGGGGTACCGGGGAGCTGTTTTTT. J is TRBJ2-2 and V is TRBV30; 10 nucleotides match TRBD2. Per germline, CDR1 GTSNPN and CDR2 SVGIG (reference sequence). CDR3 length: 15 amino acids.

This chain links TRBV28 with TRBJ2-2; D is ambiguous. V was pared by 2 bases and J by 4 bases, with 11 bases between. Germline CDR1 reads MDHEN; CDR2 reads SYDVKM. The CDR3 length is 15 residues. The DNA of the CDR3 is TGTGCCAGCAGTTTAAGTTGGCTGCCCACCGGGGAGCTGTTTTTT. Translation: CASSLSWLPTGELFF.

Points on this clone: Possible read error: a much larger clone is one base away. The rearrangement links TRBV6-1 to TRBJ2-1; 11 nucleotides agree with TRBD1. The germline CDR1 and CDR2 sequences are MNHNS and SASEGT. V gave up 3 bases and J gave up 6 bases; unmatched junction bases: 1. The CDR3 spans 14 residues. CDR3 in DNA: TGTGCCAGCAGTGACGGGACAGGGGGCAATGAGCAGTTCTTC. Its translation is CASSDGTGGNEQFF.

This rearrangement joins TRBV7-2 to TRBJ2-1; 7 bases align to TRBD2. The CDR3 runs 15 residues. V gave up 5 bases and J gave up 1 base; unmatched junction bases: 5. In germline, CDR1 is SGHTA, CDR2 FQGNSA. The CDR3 loop is CASSQLASSYNEQFF. Written as DNA, the CDR3 is TGTGCCAGCAGCCAACTAGCGAGTTCCTACAATGAGCAGTTCTTC.

This rearrangement joins TRBV4-3 to TRBJ2-1, with 10 bases lining up with TRBD2. J was trimmed by 3 bases and V by 1 base; bases with no gene match: 0. This CDR3 contains 15 residues. CDR1 LGHNA and CDR2 YSLEER come from the germline V gene. The chain's CDR3 is CASSQASGGYNEQFF. CDR3 DNA: TGCGCCAGCAGCCAAGCTAGCGGGGGCTACAATGAGCAGTTCTTC.

The genes are TRBV13 and TRBJ1-5; D not certain. The germline V gene encodes CDR1 PRHDT and CDR2 FYEKMQ (reference sequence). V gave up 5 bases and J gave up 5 bases, with 13 bases separating them. The CDR3 consists of 14 residues. The CDR3 DNA follows: TGTGCCAGCAGCAGATCGAGGCTAGATCAGCCCCAGCATTTT. Translation: CASSRSRLDQPQHF.

J is TRBJ2-2 and V is TRBV21-1; the D call of TRBD1 is as the table states it, not checked on the DNA. TRBV21-1 is given as a pseudogene. The CDR3 spans 17 residues. DNA for the CDR3: TGTGCCTTAGGTAAGGGGGGACAGGGGGCTCGGGCCGGGGAGCTGTTTTTT. Protein sequence: CALGKGGQGARAGELFF.

The chain uses TRBV14 and TRBJ2-1; D is perhaps TRBD1 (6 bases). The CDR3 length is 14 residues. Germline CDR1 is SGHDN and CDR2 is FVKESK. Between the trimmed V and J ends, which lost 0 bases and 9 bases, there was a span of 12 bases. For the CDR3, the DNA is TGTGCCAGCAGCCAAGATATGGGGGCAGGTGAGCAGTTCTTC. It translates to CASSQDMGAGEQFF.

The J gene is TRBJ1-1, the V gene TRBV6-5, with D unclear. The CDR3 loop spans 15 amino acids. Germline CDR1 and CDR2: MNHEY and SVGAGI. Trimming pared 2 bases from V and 6 bases from J, leaving 16 bases between. CDR3 sequence: CASSYTKSGVPEAFF. The CDR3 region has the DNA TGTGCCAGCAGTTACACCAAATCGGGTGTTCCTGAAGCTTTCTTT.

The chain is built from TRBV6-5 and TRBJ1-1; D might be TRBD1 (6 bases). Trimming removed 6 bases from V and 4 bases from J, with 12 bases in between. The germline gives CDR1 MNHEY, CDR2 SVGAGI. The CDR3 totals 13 residues. The CDR3 sequence: CASSRTVGTEAFF. The CDR3, as DNA: TGTGCCAGCAGCAGGACAGTTGGCACTGAAGCTTTCTTT.

The chain recombines TRBV9 with TRBJ1-2, with D unresolved. CDR1 is SGDLS, CDR2 YYNGEE, per germline. The CDR3 covers 14 residues. V was trimmed by 3 bases and J by 4 bases, leaving 13 bases between them. CDR3 sequence: CASSGGGRGYGYTF. The CDR3 region has the DNA TGTGCCAGCAGCGGAGGCGGCCGGGGCTATGGCTACACCTTC.

The chain uses TRBV12-5 and TRBJ2-1; 7 nucleotides agree with TRBD2. V lost 2 bases and J lost 8; bases outside the gene matches: 6. Germline V gene sequence: CDR1 LGHNT, CDR2 FRNRAP. CDR3 length equals 14 residues. DNA for the CDR3: TGTGCTAGTGGTTTGTCCCCAGGGAGGGATGAGCAGTTCTTC. Its translation is CASGLSPGRDEQFF. Supplemented by reference TRBV12-5 and TRBJ2-1, the full variable domain reads DARVTQTPRHKVTEMGQEVTMRCQPILGHNTVFWYRQTMMQGLELLAYFRNRAPLDDSGMPKDRFSAEMPDATLATLKIQPSEPRDSAVYFCASGLSPGRDEQFFGPGTRLTVL.

This clone was counted between two and nine times. This chain links TRBV18 with TRBJ2-2; the match to TRBD2 covers 13 bases. CDR1 and CDR2 from the germline V gene are KGHSH and LQKENI. The CDR3 extends over 18 amino acids. V shed 4 bases and J 0 bases; nucleotides not matched to a gene: 5. The CDR3 sequence is CASSLVGLAGSNTGELFF. CDR3 coding DNA: TGTGCCAGCTCACTTGTGGGACTAGCGGGATCGAACACCGGGGAGCTGTTTTTT.